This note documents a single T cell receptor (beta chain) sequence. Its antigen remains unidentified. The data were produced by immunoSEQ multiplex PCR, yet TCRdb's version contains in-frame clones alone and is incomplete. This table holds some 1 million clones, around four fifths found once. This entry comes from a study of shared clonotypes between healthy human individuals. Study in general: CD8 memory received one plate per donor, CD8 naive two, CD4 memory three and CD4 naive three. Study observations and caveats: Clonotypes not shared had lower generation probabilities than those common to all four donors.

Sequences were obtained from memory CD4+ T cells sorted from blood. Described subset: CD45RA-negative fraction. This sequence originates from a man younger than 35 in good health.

Here the CDR3 reads CASSLVSGETQYF. In DNA, the CDR3 is TGTGCCAGCAGCTTGGTTTCAGGAGAGACCCAGTACTTC. The chain uses TRBV5-6 and TRBJ2-5; D not resolved. The CDR3 has 13 amino acids. The V end was cut by 0 bases, the J end by 4 bases, with 7 bases between. The germline CDR1 and CDR2 sequences are SGHDT and YYEEEE.